This paragraph reports one T cell receptor beta chain. As yet, its antigen is unknown. The data derive from a study of beta chain features in type 1 diabetes. Findings of the study overall: Across all four CD4+ subsets, people with type 1 diabetes showed modestly shorter TCRB CDR3s. It was among patients, rather than healthy donors, that naive, central memory and Treg TCRB repertoires appeared more similar.

Since all of the isolated RNA was reverse transcribed, expressed TCRB transcripts were what got sequenced. Data came from immunoSEQ multiplex PCR; TCRdb stores just in-frame clones and leaves some out. The sample carries about 53,000 clones, around 50% recorded once. This CDR3 is built from 17 residues. From germline, CDR1 is SGHRS and CDR2 YFSETQ. After removal of 0 bases from V and 2 bases from J, the junction contained 5 bases not matched to a gene. The chain has TRBV5-1 and TRBJ2-6, with TRBD1 identical over 7 bases. Sequencing was carried out using Tregs from blood. This clonotype was sampled from a woman aged 40 to 50 with type 1 diabetes. The chain's CDR3 is CASSLVPRGPGANVLTF. CDR3 nucleotide sequence: TGCGCCAGCAGCTTGGTACCGAGGGGGCCTGGGGCCAACGTCCTGACTTTC.